Detailed here is one T cell receptor beta chain. V was clipped by 2 bases and J by 2 bases, with 4 bases between them. Germline V lookup: CDR1 SNHLY, CDR2 FYNNEI. The CDR3 covers 12 residues. This specimen belongs to a study of cytomegalovirus exposure and HLA in healthy donors. The PCR ran on 60 Vbeta and 13 Jbeta primers. This table comes from immunoSEQ multiplex PCR, and its TCRdb copy is limited to in-frame clones, with some not included. This table holds about 120,000 clones, approximately 80% found once. What was sequenced was PBMCs. This rearrangement joins TRBV2 to TRBJ2-7, with D unresolved. The clonotype comes from a woman between 18 and 29 years old in good health and CMV-seronegative. The CDR3 spells CASSELTYEQYF. The CDR3 DNA sequence: TGTGCCAGCAGTGAACTAACCTACGAGCAGTACTTC.